These 27 T cell receptor beta chains were all obtained from the same sample, sequenced in a study of T cell responses to AZD1222 COVID-19 vaccine. TCRdb's copy holds only in-frame clones and misses some; the assay was immunoSEQ multiplex PCR. Here the sample spans more than 75,000 clones, around nine tenths being singletons. Sequencing used peripheral blood, obtained on day 0 of AZD1222 vaccination. The receptors derive from an adult in good health.

A single count supports this clone. The sample holds other DNA sequences that translate to the same CDR3. The chain has TRBV19 and TRBJ2-7; 11 bases agree with TRBD2. V gave up 8 bases and J gave up 6 bases; unmatched junction bases: 9. This CDR3 has 14 amino acids. Germline assignment: CDR1 LNHDA and CDR2 SQIVND (reference sequence). CDR3 sequence (DNA): TGTGCCAGTCGTGATAGCGGGAGGGCCTCCGAGCAGTACTTC. This translates into CASRDSGRASEQYF.

This chain uses TRBV2 with TRBJ1-5; D remains ambiguous. The CDR3 is 15 amino acids. Germline lookup yields CDR1 SNHLY and CDR2 FYNNEI. The V gene lost 0 bases and the J gene lost 9 bases, with 15 bases spanning the gap. The CDR3 is CASSEAGRVFSPQHF. The DNA of the CDR3 is TGTGCCAGCAGTGAAGCTGGTCGAGTCTTCTCGCCCCAGCATTTT.

CDR3 sequence: CASSQRDRPRYEQYF. For the CDR3, the DNA is TGTGCCAGCAGCCAACGGGACAGGCCGAGGTACGAGCAGTACTTC. The V and J genes are TRBV3-1 (or the pseudogene TRBV3-2) and TRBJ2-7; the match to TRBD1 covers 8 bases. The germline V gene encodes CDR1 LGHDT and CDR2 YNNKEL (reference sequence). The CDR3 is 15 amino acids. V was pared by 2 bases and J by 4 bases, with 7 bases of the junction left unmatched.

This chain connects TRBV19 to TRBJ2-1, with 10 bases fitting TRBD1. The junction had 10 bases not matched to a gene; V was cut back by 5 bases and J by 12 bases. CDR3 length: 14 amino acids. CDR1 is LNHDA and CDR2 is SQIVND in the germline V gene (reference sequence). As DNA, the CDR3 is TGTGCCAGTAGTTTAGGGACAGGGGAACGAACGCAGTTCTTC. Amino acid sequence: CASSLGTGERTQFF. The variable domain in full, with the rest retrieved from reference TRBV19 and TRBJ2-1, is DGGITQSPKYLFRKEGQNVTLSCEQNLNHDAMYWYRQDPGQGLRLIYYSQIVNDFQKGDIAEGYSVSREKKESFPLTVTSAQKNPTAFYLCASSLGTGERTQFFGPGTRLTVL.

The chain recombines TRBV7-2 with TRBJ1-5; D not certain. The CDR3 spans 15 residues. V was pared by 5 bases and J by 4 bases, with 15 bases between. In germline, CDR1 is SGHTA, CDR2 FQGNSA. The CDR3 sequence is CASSQWASENQPQHF. The DNA of the CDR3 is TGTGCCAGCAGCCAGTGGGCAAGCGAGAATCAGCCCCAGCATTTT.

The rearrangement links TRBV6-5 to TRBJ2-3; D tentatively fits TRBD1 or TRBD2 (5 bases each). Germline values: CDR1 MNHEY, CDR2 SVGAGI. The CDR3 covers 15 residues. Between the trimmed V and J ends, which lost 5 bases and 2 bases, there was a span of 14 bases. CDR3: CASSRDGTYTDTQYF. As DNA, the CDR3 is TGTGCCAGCAGTCGGGACGGGACCTACACAGATACGCAGTATTTT.

The gene calls are TRBV27 and TRBJ2-3; 10 nucleotides agree with TRBD2. CDR1 and CDR2 (germline): MNHEY, SMNVEV (reference sequence). The CDR3 loop spans 16 amino acids. V shed 5 bases and J 6 bases; nucleotides not matched to a gene: 11. This CDR3 is CASSPWVAGGEDTQYF. In DNA, the CDR3 is TGTGCCAGCAGTCCCTGGGTAGCGGGAGGTGAGGATACGCAGTATTTT.

J is TRBJ2-5 and V is TRBV5-8; 8 bases match TRBD2. V trimming: 0 bases; J trimming: 3 bases; junction bases outside the gene matches: 4. Germline V gene data show CDR1 as SGHTS and CDR2 as YDEGEE. This CDR3 has 15 amino acids. This CDR3 reads CASSLVGGAEETQYF. Here the CDR3 DNA reads TGTGCCAGCAGCTTGGTCGGGGGGGCCGAAGAGACCCAGTACTTC.

J is TRBJ1-5 and V is TRBV20-1; D unclear. This CDR3 spans 13 amino acids. V lost 3 bases and J 4 bases, leaving 10 bases between the germline ends. In germline, CDR1 is DFQATT, CDR2 SNEGSKA (reference sequence). The CDR3, as DNA: TGCAGTGCTAGTAGCGAACCTAATCAGCCCCAGCATTTT. This translates into CSASSEPNQPQHF.

The DNA of the CDR3 is TGTGCCAGTAGTCCCGGGACCGGGATTGGGCGGAACACTGAAGCTTTCTTT. As protein: CASSPGTGIGRNTEAFF. The chain carries TRBV19 and TRBJ1-1; possibly TRBD1 for D (5 bases). V lost 5 bases and J 1 base, leaving 20 bases between the germline ends. The CDR3 is 17 amino acids. Germline V lookup: CDR1 LNHDA, CDR2 SQIVND (reference sequence).

V is TRBV24-1 and J is TRBJ2-3; the match to TRBD1 covers 10 bases. The germline gives CDR1 KGHDR, CDR2 SFDVKD. Germline trimming cut 4 bases from V and 5 bases from J; bases unmatched to any gene: 5. This CDR3 has 15 residues. The CDR3 DNA reads as TGTGCCACCAGTGACCTAAGGACAGGGGGAGATACGCAGTATTTT. It specifies CATSDLRTGGDTQYF.

This clone was seen only once. The chain recombines TRBV11-2 with TRBJ1-2; the D is unclear. Germline V gene lookup returns CDR1 SGHAT and CDR2 FQNNGV. The V gene lost 5 bases and the J gene lost 2 bases, with 9 bases spanning the gap. The CDR3 contains 13 residues. The CDR3 region has the DNA TGTGCCAGCAGCGGAGGAGTAAACTATGGCTACACCTTC. Residues: CASSGGVNYGYTF. The full variable domain, rest sourced from reference TRBV11-2 and TRBJ1-2, is EAGVAQSPRYKIIEKRQSVAFWCNPISGHATLYWYQQILGQGPKLLIQFQNNGVVDDSQLPKDRFSAERLKGVDSTLKIQPAKLEDSAVYLCASSGGVNYGYTFGSGTRLTVV.

J is TRBJ1-4 and V is TRBV28; D remains unclear. The germline gives CDR1 MDHEN, CDR2 SYDVKM. V shed 2 bases and J shed 6 bases, with 7 bases lying between them. The CDR3 is made up of 13 amino acids. This chain's CDR3 is CASSLRRDEKLFF. The CDR3 coding sequence is TGTGCCAGCAGTTTACGGCGCGATGAAAAACTGTTTTTT.

The gene calls are TRBV19 and TRBJ1-5; D gene unclear. The CDR3 covers 15 residues. Trimming took 5 bases from V and 0 from J, leaving 11 bases between them. The germline CDR1 and CDR2 sequences are LNHDA and SQIVND (reference sequence). The CDR3 spells CASSFGSLSNQPQHF. The CDR3 coding sequence is TGTGCCAGTAGTTTTGGTAGCCTTAGCAATCAGCCCCAGCATTTT.

V usage is TRBV4-1 and J usage is TRBJ1-6, with TRBD1 as a possible D gene (5 bases). Germline V CDR1 and CDR2: MGHRA, YSYEKL. Trimming shortened V by 4 bases and J by 0 bases, and 13 bases separated the two germline ends. The CDR3 sequence is 17 residues long. Here the CDR3 reads CASSPRGSFSYNSPLHF. The CDR3 nucleotides read TGCGCCAGCAGCCCAAGGGGAAGCTTCTCCTATAATTCACCCCTCCACTTT.

This clone was seen only a few times. The chain carries TRBV19 and TRBJ1-5; 8 nucleotides match TRBD1. The length of the CDR3 is 12 residues. The V gene's germline CDR1 is LNHDA and CDR2 SQIVND (reference sequence). J was trimmed by 6 bases and V by 6 bases; bases with no gene match: 1. CDR3 DNA sequence: TGTGCCAGTAGCCAGGGGGCTCAGCCCCAGCATTTT. Residues: CASSQGAQPQHF.

This clone has just one count. This rearrangement joins TRBV6-5 to TRBJ2-3; 9 nucleotides line up with TRBD2. This CDR3 region has 15 residues. Germline CDR1 and CDR2: MNHEY and SVGAGI. The ends lost 2 bases at V and 6 bases at J; junction bases unmatched: 6. DNA for the CDR3: TGTGCCAGCAGTTACGGCGGGAGGGTGGTTGATACGCAGTATTTT. Protein product: CASSYGGRVVDTQYF.

The chain has TRBV7-2 and TRBJ1-5; 7 nucleotides align to TRBD1. The ends lost 2 bases at V and 5 bases at J; junction bases unmatched: 0. The CDR3 runs to 13 residues. Germline V gene data show CDR1 as SGHTA and CDR2 as FQGNSA. CDR3 region: CASSLTGDQPQHF. In DNA, the CDR3 is TGTGCCAGCAGCTTAACAGGGGATCAGCCCCAGCATTTT. The whole variable domain, remainder taken from reference TRBV7-2 and TRBJ1-5, is GAGVSQSPSNKVTEKGKDVELRCDPISGHTALYWYRQSLGQGLEFLIYFQGNSAPDKSGLPSDRFSAERTGGSVSTLTIQRTQQEDSAVYLCASSLTGDQPQHFGDGTRLSIL.

This rearrangement joins TRBV7-8 to TRBJ1-6; no clear D. The V gene's germline CDR1 is SGHVS and CDR2 FQNEAQ. Trimming pared 5 bases from V and 8 bases from J, leaving 7 bases between. The CDR3 runs to 12 residues. DNA of the CDR3: TGTGCCAGCAGCCGGACTGATTCACCCCTCCACTTT. Its protein is CASSRTDSPLHF.

This chain links TRBV6-6 with TRBJ1-4; 7 bases align to TRBD1. This CDR3 has 15 residues. Germline assignment: CDR1 MNHNY and CDR2 SVGAGI (reference sequence). V gave up 5 bases and J gave up 1 base; unmatched junction bases: 4. The CDR3 bases are TGTGCCAGCAGTCGGACAGGATTAACTAATGAAAAACTGTTTTTT. Its translation: CASSRTGLTNEKLFF.

This rearrangement joins TRBV7-9 to TRBJ2-7, with 8 bases matching TRBD2. V shed 5 bases and J 2 bases; nucleotides not matched to a gene: 14. There are 17 residues in the CDR3. Germline loops: CDR1 SEHNR, CDR2 FQNEAQ (reference sequence). The DNA for the CDR3 is TGTGCCAGCAGCCCTATGACAGGACGGGGGGGAACCTACGAGCAGTACTTC. Protein product: CASSPMTGRGGTYEQYF.

The rearrangement uses TRBV5-4 and TRBJ2-1; the match to TRBD2 covers 13 bases. V dropped 0 bases and J dropped 9; count of bases not matched to a gene: 15. Germline CDR1 SGHNT, CDR2 YYREEE (reference sequence). The CDR3 loop spans 19 amino acids. CDR3 region: CASSLGRTSGSLPFGEQFF. The CDR3 DNA reads TGTGCCAGCAGCTTGGGACGGACTAGCGGGAGCCTCCCCTTTGGTGAGCAGTTCTTC.

This rearrangement joins TRBV6-5 to TRBJ2-1; maybe TRBD2 (5 bases). Germline assignment: CDR1 MNHEY and CDR2 SVGAGI. Deletions cut 4 bases from V and 6 bases from J, with 10 bases between. The CDR3 consists of 13 residues. The CDR3 coding sequence is TGTGCCAGCAGTTTAACTAGATCCAATGAGCAGTTCTTC. It codes for CASSLTRSNEQFF.

The J gene is TRBJ2-3, the V gene TRBV6-5; weak D call: TRBD2 (5 bases). Germline V gene sequence: CDR1 MNHEY, CDR2 SVGAGI. This CDR3 comprises 13 residues. Trimming cost V 3 bases and J 3 bases, with 7 bases left between them. CDR3 in amino acids: CASSYPGTDTQYF. In DNA, the CDR3 is TGTGCCAGCAGTTATCCGGGAACAGATACGCAGTATTTT.

The chain is built from TRBV5-4 and TRBJ2-5, with D hard to call. CDR3 size: 15 residues. Trimming stripped 0 bases from V and 5 bases from J, with 14 bases between. The germline V gene has CDR1 SGHNT and CDR2 YYREEE (reference sequence). The CDR3 loop reads CASSLAVGSRETQYF. The CDR3 DNA sequence: TGTGCCAGCAGCTTGGCCGTGGGCTCCCGGGAGACCCAGTACTTC.

This chain connects TRBV6-4 to TRBJ2-1, with 7 positions matching TRBD2. The J segment lost 8 bases and the V segment lost 4 bases, leaving 11 bases of the junction unmatched. The CDR3 length is 15 residues. Germline CDR1 is MRHNA and CDR2 is SNTAGT. DNA for the CDR3: TGTGCCAGCAGTGTCGGGTCGGGAGGAGTCTATGAGCAGTTCTTC. Amino acids: CASSVGSGGVYEQFF.

This chain uses TRBV5-1 with TRBJ2-7; D is possibly TRBD1 (7 bases). Trimming took 0 bases from V and 4 from J, leaving 14 bases between them. This CDR3 is built from 15 residues. Germline lookup yields CDR1 SGHRS and CDR2 YFSETQ. The CDR3 here is CASSLEKGAGYEQYF. The CDR3 bases are TGCGCCAGCAGCTTGGAAAAGGGGGCGGGGTACGAGCAGTACTTC.